This passage covers 8 T cell receptor beta chains from one sample sequenced in a study of tumor-infiltrating lymphocytes in primary liver carcinoma. TCR beta cDNA was reverse-transcribed from 400 to 500 ng of total RNA. The reaction used a constant-region primer and ProtoScript II reverse transcriptase. Libraries of TCR beta came from three nested multiplex PCR rounds with slightly modified ARM-PCR. Use of TRBV1-TRBV30 forward primers with a C-beta reverse primer characterized the first two PCR rounds, which lasted about 11 cycles each. Each CDR3 protein is one row after TCRdb ran MiXCR on the multiplex PCR reads. The table shows approximately 340,000 distinct CDR3 sequences, with less than 70% occurring only once. Blood RNA came from unsorted whole blood; germline DNA was also extracted. The specimen was peripheral blood. These receptors were taken from a man aged 35 to 55 with primary liver carcinoma and hepatitis B virus infection.

This clonotype turned up a few times. The chain carries TRBV5-1 and TRBJ1-2; 9 bases line up with TRBD1. Germline values: CDR1 SGHRS, CDR2 YFSETQ. The CDR3 sequence is 14 residues long. Trimming took 1 base from V and 5 from J; bases not matched to a gene: 3. The CDR3 spells CASSLSGQGYGYTF. DNA of the CDR3: TGCGCCAGCAGCTTGTCGGGACAGGGATATGGCTACACCTTC.

This clonotype occurred once. The junction differs from germline at one of its ends, possibly a read error. This sequence joins TRBV11-2 and TRBJ2-5; no clear D. The CDR3 has 14 residues. Germline lookup yields CDR1 SGHAT and CDR2 FQNNGV. DNA for the CDR3: TGTGCCAGCAACTTAGGGCCGGGTAAAGAGACCCAGCACTTC. This translates into CASNLGPGKETQHF. The complete variable domain, with remaining parts taken from reference TRBV11-2 and TRBJ2-5, reads EAGVAQSPRYKIIEKRQSVAFWCNPISGHATLYWYQQILGQGPKLLIQFQNNGVVDDSQLPKDRFSAERLKGVDSTLKIQPAKLEDSAVYLCASNLGPGKETQHFGPGTRLLVL.

About this clonotype itself: The junction shows a germline mismatch at one end, possibly a read error. This chain uses TRBV11-2 with TRBJ1-6; a weak D match, TRBD1 (5 bases). The germline CDR1 and CDR2 sequences are SGHAT and FQNNGV. The CDR3 is made up of 17 amino acids. The CDR3, as DNA: TGTGCCAGCAGTCCTGGTTGTACAGGAAGCTATAATTCACCCCTCCACTTC. Residues: CASSPGCTGSYNSPLHF.

Note on this clonotype: The junction and the germline gene differ at one end; a read error may be behind it. This rearrangement joins TRBV11-2 to TRBJ2-3; 10 positions match TRBD2. This CDR3 has 16 amino acids. Germline CDR1 reads SGHAT; CDR2 reads FQNNGV. The CDR3 DNA sequence: TGTGCCAGCAGCTTACTCCCTAGCGGGGGCACAGATAGGCAGTATTTT. Protein sequence: CASSLLPSGGTDRQYF.

The gene calls are TRBV5-1 and TRBJ2-7; possible D gene TRBD2, 5 bases. V was pared by 5 bases and J by 0 bases, with 15 bases between. CDR3 size: 15 residues. Germline CDR1 SGHRS, CDR2 YFSETQ. CDR3 amino acids: CASRRSGESSYEQYF. For the CDR3, the DNA is TGCGCCAGCAGGAGGTCCGGGGAGAGCTCCTACGAGCAGTACTTC.

In regard to this clonotype: Without the conserved terminal phenylalanine or tryptophan, this CDR3 likely stems from a read error. The chain carries TRBV6-2 or TRBV6-3 and TRBJ1-1, with TRBD1 matching 8 bases. Germline values: CDR1 MNHEY, CDR2 SVGEGT. This CDR3 is built from 14 residues. V shed 2 bases and J 6 bases; nucleotides not matched to a gene: 5. CDR3 nucleotide sequence: TGTGCCAGCAGTTACAGCGGGGGACAGGCTGAAGCTTTCTAT. The encoded protein is CASSYSGGQAEAFY.

For this clonotype: The CDR3 end shows no conserved phenylalanine or tryptophan, and so a read error is likely. This chain connects TRBV5-1 to TRBJ2-1, with 11 positions matching TRBD2. Germline-derived CDR1 and CDR2 are SGHRS and YFSETQ. The CDR3 totals 15 residues. V dropped 4 bases and J dropped 9; count of bases not matched to a gene: 9. CDR3 nucleotides: TGCGCCAGCAGCCCGGGGGGACTAGCGGATGGTGAGCAGTTCTCC. Translating it yields CASSPGGLADGEQFS.

This clonotype was counted between two and nine times. A much larger clone is a single base away; this may be a read error. The chain carries TRBV12-3 or TRBV12-4 and TRBJ2-5; 9 nucleotides align to TRBD1. The CDR3 extends over 13 amino acids. The CDR3 here is CASNLGQGYHLGF. DNA for the CDR3: TGTGCCAGCAATTTAGGACAGGGGTACCACCTCGGGTTC.